A single sample gave rise to the 18 T cell receptor beta chains below, sequenced in a study of regulatory T cells in long-lasting Graves disease. Time point given: persistent/refractory GD, antithyroid drugs over 5 years with positive TRAb. Construction of the TCR library relied on RNA isolated from PBMCs. To make TCR beta libraries, researchers used iRepertoire HTBI primers and Arm-PCR of CDR3 regions. TCRdb used MiXCR to reprocess the multiplex PCR reads, holding one entry per CDR3 protein. The sample lists hundreds of thousands of distinct CDR3 sequences, around a fifth occurring once. Sequenced here: peripheral blood mononuclear cells (PBMCs), sampled when the disease was refractory, from a patient treated with antithyroid drugs. Receptors originate from a female donor with Graves disease.

V is TRBV7-8 and J is TRBJ2-7; 11 bases align to TRBD2. The DNA end is more similar to TRBJ2-1, so the J call may be wrong. This CDR3 spans 16 amino acids. Germline loops: CDR1 SGHVS, CDR2 FQNEAQ. This CDR3 is CASSPSRSSGRVQQFF. DNA of the CDR3: TGTGCCAGCAGCCCCAGCCGTAGTAGCGGGAGGGTTCAGCAGTTCTTC.

The sample holds many counts of this clonotype. The chain links TRBV6-4 to TRBJ1-1, with TRBD1 matching 7 bases. CDR3 length: 15 amino acids. J was trimmed by 1 base and V by 6 bases; bases with no gene match: 8. Germline CDR1 reads MRHNA; CDR2 reads SNTAGT. CDR3 in amino acids: CASRRTGVKNTEAFF. In nucleotides, the CDR3 is TGTGCCAGCAGAAGGACAGGAGTAAAGAACACTGAAGCTTTCTTT.

This clonotype was picked up many times. The J gene is TRBJ1-2, the V gene TRBV28; D is unclear. The CDR3 totals 14 residues. CDR1 and CDR2 (germline): MDHEN, SYDVKM. Trimming stripped 3 bases from V and 5 bases from J, with 13 bases between. CDR3 coding DNA: TGTGCCAGCAGTTTCGCGGCAAGGGATTATGGCTACACCTTC. Its protein product is CASSFAARDYGYTF.

This clonotype appeared a few times. The rearrangement uses TRBV7-2 and TRBJ1-2, with D possibly TRBD1 on 6 matching bases. The CDR3 has 13 residues. CDR1 and CDR2 (germline): SGHTA, FQGNSA. V lost 2 bases and J 8 bases, leaving 12 bases between the germline ends. The CDR3 sequence is CASSLTYRDGYTF. For the CDR3, the DNA is TGTGCCAGCAGCTTAACTTACAGGGACGGCTACACCTTC.

As regards this clonotype: A much larger clone differs by one base, so this may be a read error. V is TRBV6-2 or TRBV6-3 and J is TRBJ2-7; D call uncertain. The CDR3 has 11 residues. The germline V gene encodes CDR1 MNHEY and CDR2 SVGEGT. Trimming left V 2 bases short and J 7 bases short, with 6 bases between. As DNA, the CDR3 is TGTGCCAGCAGTTACGGCGAAGAGCAGTACTTC. Protein product: CASSYGEEQYF.

The chain carries TRBV18 and TRBJ2-7, with unresolved D. There are 13 residues in the CDR3. V lost 0 bases to trimming and J lost 1 base, with 4 bases between them. Germline V gene sequence: CDR1 KGHSH, CDR2 LQKENI. The CDR3 bases are TGTGCCAGCTCACCACCTCTGTCCTACGAGCAGTACTTC. This codes for CASSPPLSYEQYF.

The chain recombines TRBV4-2 with TRBJ2-7; D not resolved. Trimming pared 2 bases from V and 3 bases from J, leaving 14 bases between. The CDR3 runs to 15 residues. Germline CDR1 LGHNA, CDR2 YNFKEQ. In DNA, the CDR3 is TGTGCCAGCAGCCAATCATCAGGCAGCCTCTACGAGCAGTACTTC. This codes for CASSQSSGSLYEQYF.

This clonotype has at least ten counts. The CDR3 sequence: CARSANYGYTF. The CDR3 DNA follows: TGTGCCAGATCGGCAAACTATGGCTACACCTTC. This chain uses TRBV2 with TRBJ1-2; D not certain. The CDR3 sequence is 11 residues long. Germline V gene data show CDR1 as SNHLY and CDR2 as FYNNEI. V was clipped by 9 bases and J by 2 bases, with 7 bases between them.

V gene TRBV20-1 combines with J gene TRBJ2-5, with D maybe TRBD1 (6 bases). Germline V gene lookup returns CDR1 DFQATT and CDR2 SNEGSKA (reference sequence). Trimming left V 5 bases short and J 0 bases short, with 19 bases between. The CDR3 is 16 residues long. In nucleotides, the CDR3 is TGCAGTGCTTCTCTCACAGGGTTGGGGGACCAAGAGACCCAGTACTTC. Its translation: CSASLTGLGDQETQYF.

V gene TRBV3-1 combines with J gene TRBJ2-7; D is ambiguous. The V and J ends lost 4 bases and 2 bases respectively, with 12 bases between them. Per the germline V gene, CDR1 is LGHDT and CDR2 is YNNKEL (reference sequence). This CDR3 has 14 amino acids. In DNA, the CDR3 is TGTGCCAGCAGCCCCTTCTTGGCAACCTACGAGCAGTACTTC. This encodes CASSPFLATYEQYF.

This clonotype was seen many times. This chain connects TRBV6-2 or TRBV6-3 to TRBJ2-7, with a possible D match to TRBD2 (5 bases). V was cut by 5 bases and J by 2 bases, with 13 bases left in between. The CDR3 totals 14 residues. Germline CDR1 and CDR2: MNHEY and SVGEGT. The CDR3 loop is CASSVGLRAYEQYF. CDR3 nucleotide sequence: TGTGCCAGCAGTGTTGGGTTGCGGGCCTACGAGCAGTACTTC.

This clonotype showed up just a few times. V usage is TRBV7-2 and J usage is TRBJ1-1; no clear D. Germline-derived CDR1 and CDR2 are SGHTA and FQGNSA. With 2 bases removed from V and 1 base from J, the gap between germline ends came to 8 bases. This CDR3 has 14 amino acids. This CDR3 reads CASSLQNSNTEAFF. CDR3 bases: TGTGCCAGCAGCTTACAGAACTCGAACACTGAAGCTTTCTTT.

This clonotype was seen a few times. The chain joins TRBV11-2 to TRBJ1-6; D gene unclear. Germline values: CDR1 SGHAT, CDR2 FQNNGV. The CDR3 is 15 amino acids. Trimming removed 2 bases from V and 5 bases from J, with 10 bases in between. As DNA, the CDR3 is TGTGCCAGCAGCTTAATGGGTAGCGATAATTCACCCCTCCACTTT. Residues: CASSLMGSDNSPLHF.

The V gene is TRBV2, the J gene TRBJ2-7; possibly TRBD1 for D (5 bases). The CDR3 runs 15 residues. CDR1 and CDR2 (germline): SNHLY, FYNNEI. V lost 3 bases, J lost 4 bases, and 16 bases lay in between. The chain's CDR3 is CASSDRAFEIYEQYF. CDR3 nucleotides: TGTGCCAGCAGTGACAGGGCTTTTGAGATATACGAGCAGTACTTC.

There are a few counts of this clonotype. The chain has TRBV30 and TRBJ1-5; D is possibly TRBD1 (5 bases). Germline CDR1 is GTSNPN and CDR2 is SVGIG (reference sequence). V was shortened by 0 bases and J by 6 bases, with 9 bases between the two germline ends. The CDR3 contains 13 residues. CDR3 residues: CAWSVGEGQPQHF. DNA for the CDR3: TGTGCCTGGAGTGTAGGGGAAGGTCAGCCCCAGCATTTT.

The rearrangement links TRBV7-2 to TRBJ2-3; D is perhaps TRBD2 (6 bases). This CDR3 spans 16 amino acids. V was pared by 2 bases and J by 0 bases, with 12 bases between. Germline V lookup: CDR1 SGHTA, CDR2 FQGNSA. The CDR3 loop reads CASSLLDGRSTDTQYF. CDR3 sequence (DNA): TGTGCCAGCAGCTTACTCGACGGGAGAAGCACAGATACGCAGTATTTT.

The chain employs TRBV5-1 and TRBJ1-6; D not resolved. This CDR3 has 15 amino acids. V was trimmed by 4 bases and J by 9 bases, leaving 17 bases between them. Germline CDR1 is SGHRS and CDR2 is YFSETQ. CDR3 sequence (DNA): TGCGCCAGCAGCCCGAGCCGAGGGCCTACTTCACCCCTCCACTTT. Amino acid sequence: CASSPSRGPTSPLHF.

This clonotype was found many times. This chain links TRBV28 with TRBJ1-5, with 8 bases aligning to TRBD1. The J segment lost 2 bases and the V segment lost 7 bases, leaving 10 bases of the junction unmatched. Germline V gene lookup returns CDR1 MDHEN and CDR2 SYDVKM. The CDR3 is made up of 16 amino acids. The chain's CDR3 is CASIHSVGQGNQPQHF. The CDR3 coding sequence is TGTGCCAGCATTCACTCGGTGGGACAGGGCAATCAGCCCCAGCATTTT.